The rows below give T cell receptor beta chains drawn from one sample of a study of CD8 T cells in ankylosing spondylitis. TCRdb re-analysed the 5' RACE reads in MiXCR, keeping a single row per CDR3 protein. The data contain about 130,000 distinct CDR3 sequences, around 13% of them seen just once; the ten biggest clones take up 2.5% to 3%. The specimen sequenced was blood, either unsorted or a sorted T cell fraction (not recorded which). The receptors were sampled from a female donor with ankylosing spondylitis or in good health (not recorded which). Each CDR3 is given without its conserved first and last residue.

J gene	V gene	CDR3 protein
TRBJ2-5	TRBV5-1	ASSSQPGETQY
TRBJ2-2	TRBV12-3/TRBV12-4	ASSFAVPGELF
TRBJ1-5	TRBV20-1	SAVSIDRSNQPQH
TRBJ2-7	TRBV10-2	ASSEFLWEATYEQY
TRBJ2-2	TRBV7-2	ASSVRLAGENTGELF
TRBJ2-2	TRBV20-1	SARDRLAGVGELF
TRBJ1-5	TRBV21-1	ARLQGTGDNQPQH
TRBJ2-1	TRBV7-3	ASSPSGSPLGSYNEQF
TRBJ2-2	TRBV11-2	ASSSPLAGGPGELF
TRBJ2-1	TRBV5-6	ASTTLQSSYNEQF
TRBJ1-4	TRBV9	ASSVAASRPNEKLF
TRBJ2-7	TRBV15	ATSPSRSLLDEQY
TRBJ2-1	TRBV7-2	ASSLYIPNDEQF
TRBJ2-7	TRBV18	ASSPDYPSEQY
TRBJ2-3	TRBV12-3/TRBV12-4	ASSLMGGATDTQY
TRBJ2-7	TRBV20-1	SARRDYPL
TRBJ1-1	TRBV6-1	ASREFNTEAF
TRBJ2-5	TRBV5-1	ASSRGPYAGSSQETQY
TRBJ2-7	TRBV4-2	ASSQPGVHEQY
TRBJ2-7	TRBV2	ASSAPGTGGRDEQY
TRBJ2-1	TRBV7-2	ASSLEAGVGVNEQF
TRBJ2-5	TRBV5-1	ASSYRLERAETQY
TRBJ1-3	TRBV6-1	AVDREESGNTIY
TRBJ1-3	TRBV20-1	SASFQEAAHTIY
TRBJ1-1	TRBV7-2	ASSAEGVRGTEAF
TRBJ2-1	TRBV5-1	ASSETGTGYDEQF
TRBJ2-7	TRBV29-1	SAELADSSYEQY
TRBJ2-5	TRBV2	ASSGSGGHQETQY
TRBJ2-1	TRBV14	ASSQDRAGVTYNEQF
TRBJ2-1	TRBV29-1	SVRVQGYEQF
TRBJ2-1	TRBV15	ATSRGTGKSRIEQF
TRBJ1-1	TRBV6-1	ASRKGLDTEAF
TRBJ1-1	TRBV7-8	ASSPFPTEAF
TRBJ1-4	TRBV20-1	SAIYRGVEKLF
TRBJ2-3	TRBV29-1	SVEPGAHTDTQY
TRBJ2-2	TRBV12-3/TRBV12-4	ASSQRTGFGTGELF
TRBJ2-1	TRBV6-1	ASSAEGAIDQRQF
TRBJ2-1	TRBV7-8	ASSFTPGDEQF
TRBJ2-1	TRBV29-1	SVGLAGDYNEQF
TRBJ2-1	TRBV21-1	ASILTTTPPNEQF
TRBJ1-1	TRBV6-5	ASSYSMAGGPRGAF
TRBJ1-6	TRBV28	ASSWDRGNSPLH
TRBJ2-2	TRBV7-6	ASSLRFRDGELF
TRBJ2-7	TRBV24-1	ATSDGARTGRDEQY
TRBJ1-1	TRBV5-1	ASSLKPSESTEAF
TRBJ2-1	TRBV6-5	ASSYLDRENEQF
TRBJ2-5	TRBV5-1	ASSQTLVEETQY
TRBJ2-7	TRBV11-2	ASSRLAASYEQY